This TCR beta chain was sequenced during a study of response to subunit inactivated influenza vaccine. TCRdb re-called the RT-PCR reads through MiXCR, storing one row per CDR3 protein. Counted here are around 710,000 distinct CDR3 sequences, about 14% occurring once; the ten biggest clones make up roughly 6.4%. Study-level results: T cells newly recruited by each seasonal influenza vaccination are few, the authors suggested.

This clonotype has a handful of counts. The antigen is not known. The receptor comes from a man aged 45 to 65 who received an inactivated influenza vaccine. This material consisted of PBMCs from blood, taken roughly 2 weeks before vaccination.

CDR3 nucleotides: TGCAGCGCCCTAAAGGGGACAGGGCCGAAGACCCAGTACTTC. This sequence encodes CSALKGTGPKTQYF. This chain links TRBV29-1 with TRBJ2-5; 9 nucleotides agree with TRBD1. Trimming took 7 bases from V and 6 from J; bases not matched to a gene: 12. This CDR3 comprises 14 residues. The V gene's germline CDR1 is SQVTM and CDR2 ANQGSEA.